These 15 T cell receptor beta chains originate from one sample sequenced in a study of blood T cell repertoires in COVID-19. The table came from immunoSEQ multiplex PCR; TCRdb's copy has only in-frame clones and leaves some out. Among 300,000 to 350,000 clones listed, more than 70% were seen once. Specimen: PBMCs or T cells enriched from blood (not recorded which). Receptors originate from a woman aged 25 to 39 who had been exposed to COVID-19.

The V gene is TRBV28, the J gene TRBJ2-1; 11 nucleotides line up with TRBD2. Germline CDR1 reads MDHEN; CDR2 reads SYDVKM. This CDR3 region has 15 residues. Trimming at V came to 5 bases and at J to 5 bases, leaving 5 bases not matched to a gene. The CDR3 is CASSTTSGTNNEQFF. In DNA form, the CDR3 reads TGTGCCAGCAGTACGACTAGCGGGACCAACAATGAGCAGTTCTTC.

The genes are TRBV28 and TRBJ2-1, with TRBD2 identical over 10 bases. This CDR3 comprises 15 residues. CDR1 is MDHEN, CDR2 SYDVKM, per germline. V lost 2 bases, J lost 7 bases, and 5 bases stayed unmatched. The CDR3 DNA reads TGTGCCAGCAGTTTACGGCTAGCGGGAGTGAATGAGCAGTTCTTC. This codes for CASSLRLAGVNEQFF. Together with reference TRBV28 and TRBJ2-1, the CDR3 gives the full variable domain: DVKVTQSSRYLVKRTGEKVFLECVQDMDHENMFWYRQDPGLGLRLIYFSYDVKMKEKGDIPEGYSVSREKKERFSLILESASTNQTSMYLCASSLRLAGVNEQFFGPGTRLTVL.

The chain combines TRBV5-1 with TRBJ1-2, with D hard to call. The CDR3 sequence is 13 residues long. Trimming took off 4 bases at V and 7 bases at J, with 14 bases between the two ends. Germline V gene lookup returns CDR1 SGHRS and CDR2 YFSETQ. CDR3 protein: CASSEVEDGGYTF. In nucleotides, the CDR3 is TGCGCCAGCAGCGAAGTGGAGGATGGTGGCTACACCTTC.

The rearrangement uses TRBV12-5 and TRBJ1-6, with TRBD1 identical over 11 bases. Trimming at V came to 5 bases and at J to 3 bases, leaving 9 bases not matched to a gene. The CDR3 has 18 residues. CDR1 is LGHNT, CDR2 FRNRAP, per germline. CDR3 nucleotides: TGTGCTAGTGGTCGGGGGACAGGGGGAGAGAACTATAATTCACCCCTCCACTTT. Protein sequence: CASGRGTGGENYNSPLHF.

This clone was seen only once. The chain joins TRBV14 to TRBJ2-1; 7 bases are a match to TRBD1. The CDR3 consists of 15 residues. Germline values: CDR1 SGHDN, CDR2 FVKESK. Trimming removed 2 bases from V and 6 bases from J; junction bases left unmatched: 7. The CDR3 nucleotides are TGTGCCAGCAGCCAAATCACAGGGGCAACCAATGAGCAGTTCTTC. This encodes CASSQITGATNEQFF.

J is TRBJ2-1 and V is TRBV16, with TRBD2 identical over 12 bases. Looked up from germline, CDR1 is KGHSY and CDR2 is FQNENV. After removal of 5 bases from V and 8 bases from J, the junction contained 13 bases not matched to a gene. The CDR3 contains 17 residues. The CDR3: CASSSTGLAGPGYEQFF. CDR3 in DNA: TGTGCCAGCAGCTCTACGGGACTAGCGGGCCCTGGCTATGAGCAGTTCTTC.

The gene calls are TRBV18 and TRBJ2-1, with 8 bases fitting TRBD1. Germline loops: CDR1 KGHSH, CDR2 LQKENI. CDR3 size: 15 residues. The V gene end was trimmed by 3 bases and the J gene end by 3 bases; junction bases not matched to a gene: 4. In DNA, the CDR3 is TGTGCCAGCTCACCCGGGACAGGAGACTACAATGAGCAGTTCTTC. It encodes CASSPGTGDYNEQFF.

The chain has TRBV28 and TRBJ1-1; 9 bases map to TRBD1. CDR1 is MDHEN, CDR2 SYDVKM, per germline. This CDR3 is built from 14 residues. After removal of 3 bases from V and 7 bases from J, the junction contained 6 bases not matched to a gene. The CDR3 reads CASSLETGGDEAFF. The CDR3 DNA reads as TGTGCCAGCAGTTTGGAGACAGGGGGTGATGAAGCTTTCTTT. The full variable domain, with the rest looked up from reference TRBV28 and TRBJ1-1, is DVKVTQSSRYLVKRTGEKVFLECVQDMDHENMFWYRQDPGLGLRLIYFSYDVKMKEKGDIPEGYSVSREKKERFSLILESASTNQTSMYLCASSLETGGDEAFFGQGTRLTVV.

This chain connects TRBV5-5 to TRBJ1-1, with D perhaps TRBD1 (6 bases). Germline lookup yields CDR1 SGHKS and CDR2 YYEKEE (reference sequence). V lost 4 bases, J lost 1 base, and 11 bases lay in between. The CDR3 extends over 14 amino acids. In DNA, the CDR3 is TGTGCCAGCAGCGGGGACACTGAGAACACTGAAGCTTTCTTT. It codes for CASSGDTENTEAFF.

The chain uses TRBV2 and TRBJ1-5; the D is unclear. The germline V and J ends were trimmed by 2 bases and 0 bases, with 2 bases remaining between them. Germline loops: CDR1 SNHLY, CDR2 FYNNEI. The CDR3 contains 13 residues. The CDR3 DNA reads as TGTGCCAGCAGTGAACATAGCAATCAGCCCCAGCATTTT. Translation gives CASSEHSNQPQHF.

The count of this clone is one. The chain carries TRBV3-1 (or the pseudogene TRBV3-2) and TRBJ2-3; TRBD2 aligns across 8 bases. The CDR3 sequence is 16 residues long. Germline V gene lookup returns CDR1 LGHDT and CDR2 YNNKEL (reference sequence). Trimming took 3 bases from V and 3 from J; bases not matched to a gene: 8. The CDR3 loop reads CASSHRAGASTDTQYF. The CDR3 DNA reads TGTGCCAGCAGCCACCGAGCGGGAGCGTCAACAGATACGCAGTATTTT.

The chain carries TRBV30 and TRBJ1-5; TRBD1 agrees at 8 bases. After removal of 0 bases from V and 6 bases from J, the junction contained 10 bases not matched to a gene. The CDR3 length is 16 residues. CDR1 and CDR2 from the germline V gene are GTSNPN and SVGIG (reference sequence). The CDR3 spells CAWSVWRQGMSQPQHF. The CDR3 DNA sequence: TGTGCCTGGAGTGTATGGAGACAGGGGATGAGTCAGCCCCAGCATTTT.

Details on this clone: The identical CDR3 is also encoded by other nucleotide sequences in the sample. The CDR3 DNA follows: TGTGCCAGCAGCCTTCCTGGGGCCTTTAATTCACCCCTCCACTTT. Translated: CASSLPGAFNSPLHF. This chain joins TRBV5-5 and TRBJ1-6, with D maybe TRBD1 (5 bases). CDR1 and CDR2 from the germline V gene are SGHKS and YYEKEE (reference sequence). Trimming took off 4 bases at V and 6 bases at J, with 14 bases between the two ends. This CDR3 region has 15 residues.

This chain links TRBV19 with TRBJ2-1; the match to TRBD2 covers 8 bases. Germline V gene sequence: CDR1 LNHDA, CDR2 SQIVND (reference sequence). V lost 6 bases, J lost 7 bases, and 11 bases stayed unmatched. The CDR3 is made up of 15 amino acids. The CDR3 nucleotides read TGTGCCAGTAGGAGAGAGAGCGGGAGTGGAAATGAGCAGTTCTTC. This codes for CASRRESGSGNEQFF.

This rearrangement joins TRBV6-2 or TRBV6-3 to TRBJ2-5; 7 bases align to TRBD1. This CDR3 is built from 15 residues. V lost 6 bases, J lost 4 bases, and 11 bases stayed unmatched. Looked up from germline, CDR1 is MNHEY and CDR2 is SVGEGT. The CDR3 DNA reads as TGTGCCAGCAGCCCACCACAGGGGTTGGGAGAGACCCAGTACTTC. Translated, it gives CASSPPQGLGETQYF.